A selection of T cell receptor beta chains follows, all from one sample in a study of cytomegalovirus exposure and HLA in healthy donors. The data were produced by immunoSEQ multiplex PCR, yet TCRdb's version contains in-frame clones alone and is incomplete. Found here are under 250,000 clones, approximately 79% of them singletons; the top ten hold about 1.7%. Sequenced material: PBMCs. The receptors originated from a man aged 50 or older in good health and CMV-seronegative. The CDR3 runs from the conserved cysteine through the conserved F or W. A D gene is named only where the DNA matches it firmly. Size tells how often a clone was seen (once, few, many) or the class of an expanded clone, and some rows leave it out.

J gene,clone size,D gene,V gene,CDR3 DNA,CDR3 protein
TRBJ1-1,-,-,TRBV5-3,TGTGCCAGAAGCGAAACAGACAGGAACACTGAAGCTTTCTTT,CARSETDRNTEAFF
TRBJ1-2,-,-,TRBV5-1,TGCGCCAGCAGCCCCGCCCTAAGTTCGGATGGCTACACCTTC,CASSPALSSDGYTF
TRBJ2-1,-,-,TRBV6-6,TGTGCCACCAGGGGGACTCCCAGTCCCTACAATGAGCAGTTCTTC,CATRGTPSPYNEQFF
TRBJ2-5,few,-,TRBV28,TGTGCCAGCAGTTATCAGGGGGGACGGGAGACCCAGTACTTC,CASSYQGGRETQYF
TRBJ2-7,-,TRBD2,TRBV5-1,TGCGCCAGCAGCTTGCGCCACCCCGGGACTAGCGGAACCTACGAGCAGTACTTC,CASSLRHPGTSGTYEQYF
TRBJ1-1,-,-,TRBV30,TGTGCGTCAAGGCCCGGGGGGCTTATGAGCACTGAAGCTTTCTTT,CASRPGGLMSTEAFF
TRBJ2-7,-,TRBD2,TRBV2,TGTGCCAGCGGGACTAGCGGCTCCTACGAGCAGTACTTC,CASGTSGSYEQYF
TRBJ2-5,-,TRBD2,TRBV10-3,TGTGCCATCAGCCAAGCCCCCCTAGCGGGAGGGCATGAGACCCAGTACTTC,CAISQAPLAGGHETQYF
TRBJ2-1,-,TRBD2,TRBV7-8,TGTGCCAGCAGCTTATTAGTTGGCGGGAGGGCCTATGAGCAGTTCTTC,CASSLLVGGRAYEQFF
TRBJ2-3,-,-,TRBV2,TGTGCCAGCAGCCCCCCGCAGGGAAGCACAGATACGCAGTATTTT,CASSPPQGSTDTQYF
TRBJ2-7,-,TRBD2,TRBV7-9,TGTGCCAGCAGCTCCCCGACTAGCGGGACCTACGAGCAGTACTTC,CASSSPTSGTYEQYF
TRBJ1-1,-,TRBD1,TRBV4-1,TGCGCCAGCAGCCAAGATACCCCCCTGACAGGGGGCGAGACTGAAGCTTTCTTT,CASSQDTPLTGGETEAFF
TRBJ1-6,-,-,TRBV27,TGTGCCAGCAGTTTTCGAACGGATTCACCCCTCCACTTT,CASSFRTDSPLHF
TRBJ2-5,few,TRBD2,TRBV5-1,TGCGCCTCAAGGGGTAGCGGGGGCCTTCAAGAGACCCAGTACTTC,CASRGSGGLQETQYF
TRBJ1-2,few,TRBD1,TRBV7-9,TGTGCCAGCAGCCGAGACAGGGGGCTCACCCTCGCTAACTATGGCTACACCTTC,CASSRDRGLTLANYGYTF
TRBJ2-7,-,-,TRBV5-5,TGTGCCAGCAGCCTTATGACAGGCTCCTACGAGCAGTACTTC,CASSLMTGSYEQYF
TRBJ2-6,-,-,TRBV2,TGTGCCAGCAGTGTAGTGGGCACTGGGGCCAACGTCCTGACTTTC,CASSVVGTGANVLTF
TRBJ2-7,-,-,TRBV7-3,TGTGCCAGCAGCCCCGGAGGGACGGGGACCTACGAGCAGTACTTC,CASSPGGTGTYEQYF
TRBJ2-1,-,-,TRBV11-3,TGTGCCAGCAGCTCGCCGGGAGTTTCCTACAATGAGCAGTTCTTC,CASSSPGVSYNEQFF
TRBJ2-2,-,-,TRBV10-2,TGCGCCACTCGCTCGGGGGGCGCGGGCACCGGGGAGCTGTTTTTT,CATRSGGAGTGELFF
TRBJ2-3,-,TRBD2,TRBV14,TGTGCCAGCAGCCCCCGACTAGCGGGTGTGGGGAATACGCAGTATTTT,CASSPRLAGVGNTQYF
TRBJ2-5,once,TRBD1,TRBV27,TGTGCCAGCAGTTTTGGGCAGGGGGAAGAGACCCAGTACTTC,CASSFGQGEETQYF
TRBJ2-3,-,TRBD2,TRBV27,TGTGCCAGCAGCCTAGGACTAGCGGGAGGGCAACATACGCAGTATTTT,CASSLGLAGGQHTQYF
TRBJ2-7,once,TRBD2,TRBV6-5,TGTGCCAGCAGTTACGAAACGACTAGCGGGACCTACGAGCAGTACTTC,CASSYETTSGTYEQYF
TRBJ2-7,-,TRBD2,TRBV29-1,TGCAGCGTAGAGACTAGCACGTACGAGCAGTACTTC,CSVETSTYEQYF
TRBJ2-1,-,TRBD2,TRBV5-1,TGCGCCAGCAGCTTGGGGCCCCTAGCGGGAGTCACCAATGAGCAGTTCTTC,CASSLGPLAGVTNEQFF
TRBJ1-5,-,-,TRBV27,TGTGCCAGCAGTTTAGGGGGGGCGGGGCAGCCCCAGCATTTT,CASSLGGAGQPQHF
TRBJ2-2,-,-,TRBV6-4,TGTGCCAGCAGTGACGGGGGGACTCACACCGGGGAGCTGTTTTTT,CASSDGGTHTGELFF
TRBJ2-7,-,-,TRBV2,TGTGCCAGCAGCCCTCGTCTAGAGCAGTACTTC,CASSPRLEQYF
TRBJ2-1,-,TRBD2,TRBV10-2,TGCGCCAGCAGGTCTAGCGGGAGTTATGATGAGCAGTTCTTC,CASRSSGSYDEQFF
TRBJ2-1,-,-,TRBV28,TGTGCCAGCAGTTACGGCCCAGCAAGCAGGAAGCAGTTCTTC,CASSYGPASRKQFF
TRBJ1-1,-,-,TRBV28,TGTGCCAGCAGACCCAGCGAAAACACTGAAGCTTTCTTT,CASRPSENTEAFF
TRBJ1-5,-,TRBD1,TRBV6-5,TGTGCCAGCAGTGGAGACAGGGGTGGCAATCAGCCCCAGCATTTT,CASSGDRGGNQPQHF
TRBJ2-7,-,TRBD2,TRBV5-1,TGCGCCAGCAGCCCAGACACGGGACTAGCGGGGGGCACCGAGCAGTACTTC,CASSPDTGLAGGTEQYF
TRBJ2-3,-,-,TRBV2,TGTGCCAGCAGGGGACTTTCCACAGATACGCAGTATTTT,CASRGLSTDTQYF
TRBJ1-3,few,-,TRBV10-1,TGCGCCAGCACCGGAGCCTCTGGAAACACCATATATTTT,CASTGASGNTIYF
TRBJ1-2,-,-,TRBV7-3,TGTGCCAGCAGCCCCCAGGGGCCTAACTATGGCTACACCTTC,CASSPQGPNYGYTF
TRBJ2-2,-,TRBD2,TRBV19,TGTGCCAGCCGGTGGACTAGCGGACGGAACACCGGGGAGCTGTTTTTT,CASRWTSGRNTGELFF
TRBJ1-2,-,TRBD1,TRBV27,TGTGCCAGCAGGCGGGACAGCTACTATGGCTACACCTTC,CASRRDSYYGYTF
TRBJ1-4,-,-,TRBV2,TGTGCCAGCAGAGAGGGAAATGAAAAACTGTTTTTT,CASREGNEKLFF
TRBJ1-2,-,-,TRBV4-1,TGCGCCAGCAGTACGGGGCAGCGGGACTATGGCTACACCTTC,CASSTGQRDYGYTF
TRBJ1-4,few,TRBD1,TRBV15,TGTGCCACCAGCCGGCGACAGGGGGTGAATGAAAAACTGTTTTTT,CATSRRQGVNEKLFF
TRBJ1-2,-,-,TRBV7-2,TGTGCCAGCAGCTTTTCCAGGAACTATGGCTACACCTTC,CASSFSRNYGYTF
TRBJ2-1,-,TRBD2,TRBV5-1,TGCGCCAGCAGCCGTAGTCCCGGGACTAGCGCGGAATACAATGAGCAGTTCTTC,CASSRSPGTSAEYNEQFF
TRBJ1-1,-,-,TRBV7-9,TGTGCCAGCAGGCCCGCGGGAGGTCCTGAAGCTTTCTTT,CASRPAGGPEAFF
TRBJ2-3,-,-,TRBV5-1,TGCGCCAGCAGCTTGGTGACTAGCACAGATACGCAGTATTTT,CASSLVTSTDTQYF
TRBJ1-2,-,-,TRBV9,TGTGCCAGCAGCGACGAAGCCGGGGGCTATGGCTACACCTTC,CASSDEAGGYGYTF
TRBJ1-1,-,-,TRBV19,TGTGCCAGTAGTATAATGAGGGACTCCAACACTGAAGCTTTCTTT,CASSIMRDSNTEAFF
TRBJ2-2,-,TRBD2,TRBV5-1,TGCGCCAGCAGCTTAACTAGCGGATCGAACACCGGGGAGCTGTTTTTT,CASSLTSGSNTGELFF
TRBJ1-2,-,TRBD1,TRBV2,TGTGCCAGCAGGAGGGACAGGGGTGGGCCGTATGGCTACACCTTC,CASRRDRGGPYGYTF
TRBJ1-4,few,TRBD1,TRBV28,TGTGCCAGCAGTTTATCAGGGGGCAGTGAAAAACTGTTTTTT,CASSLSGGSEKLFF
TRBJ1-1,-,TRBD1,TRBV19,TGTGCCAGTAGTTCAGGGGGCCTGAACACTGAAGCTTTCTTT,CASSSGGLNTEAFF